This TCR beta chain was profiled in a study of T cells in Graves' hyperthyroidism and ophthalmopathy. This clonotype has just a few counts. V was pared by 6 bases and J by 5 bases, with 9 bases of the junction left unmatched. The CDR3 is made up of 15 amino acids. Germline loops: CDR1 MNHEY, CDR2 SMNVEV (reference sequence). Amplification of TCR beta CDR3 regions used RNA as the template. HTBI primers drove first-round RT-PCR of the TCR CDR3. Via MiXCR, TCRdb re-called the multiplex PCR reads, giving one row per CDR3 protein. The data show over 250,000 distinct CDR3 sequences, more than 15% seen once. The chain is built from TRBV27 and TRBJ2-1, with 8 positions matching TRBD1. This sequence originates from an older woman with Graves' ophthalmopathy. Sequences were obtained from blood. CDR3 in DNA: TGTGCCAGCAGACTTCCAGGGGGCTCGAACAATGAGCAGTTCTTC. Encoded protein: CASRLPGGSNNEQFF.